These 30 T cell receptor beta chains were all obtained from the same sample, sequenced in a study of blood T cell repertoires in COVID-19 (dated by TCRdb to the early 2020s). The library was produced with the immunoSEQ multiplex PCR assay. TCRdb holds this immuneACCESS table with in-frame rearrangements only. Some clones are missing; in checked studies, unresolved V genes explain under half, and the rest has no known cause. The sample table shows 200,000 to 300,000 clones, and about 88% are seen once. Together, the top ten hold around 1.8% of the sample. The sequenced sample consisted of peripheral blood. These receptors were taken from a man aged 25 to 45 with active or convalescent COVID-19.

The chain's CDR3 is CASSPQQGSEAFF. CDR3 nucleotides: TGTGCCAGTAGTCCCCAACAGGGTTCTGAAGCTTTCTTT. The chain has TRBV19 and TRBJ1-1, with D perhaps TRBD1 (6 bases). Germline lookup yields CDR1 LNHDA and CDR2 SQIVND (reference sequence). The V and J ends lost 5 bases and 6 bases respectively, with 13 bases between them. This CDR3 comprises 13 residues.

The V and J genes are TRBV19 and TRBJ1-6, with a tentative D call TRBD1 (5 bases). The germline V gene encodes CDR1 LNHDA and CDR2 SQIVND (reference sequence). This CDR3 contains 15 residues. The ends were cut back, 6 bases at V and 3 bases at J, with 12 bases in the middle. For the CDR3, the DNA is TGTGCCAGTAGAAAACAGACAGACTATAATTCACCCCTCCACTTT. Translation: CASRKQTDYNSPLHF.

The rearrangement uses TRBV9 and TRBJ2-1; D may be TRBD1 (6 bases). Germline CDR1 reads SGDLS; CDR2 reads YYNGEE. V was cut by 4 bases and J by 7 bases, with 21 bases left in between. CDR3 size: 16 residues. Here the CDR3 reads CASSPNTGYRTNEQFF. In nucleotides, the CDR3 is TGTGCCAGCAGCCCCAATACAGGGTATCGAACTAATGAGCAGTTCTTC.

This clone has only one observation. The chain links TRBV6-1 to TRBJ2-1, with D perhaps matching TRBD1 (5 bases). Trimming shortened V by 3 bases and J by 6 bases, and 21 bases separated the two germline ends. Germline CDR1 and CDR2: MNHNS and SASEGT. This CDR3 has 17 residues. The CDR3 DNA follows: TGTGCCAGCAGTGACGGTTGGGGCGACGGAAGGGGCAATGAGCAGTTCTTC. Translation: CASSDGWGDGRGNEQFF.

The J gene is TRBJ2-7, the V gene TRBV6-2 or TRBV6-3, with 8 positions matching TRBD1. The CDR3 extends over 14 amino acids. The germline V gene encodes CDR1 MNHEY and CDR2 SVGEGT. The V gene end was trimmed by 8 bases and the J gene end by 3 bases; junction bases not matched to a gene: 9. The CDR3 DNA reads as TGTGCCAGCCGCCCGACAGGGGCGGGCTACGAGCAGTACTTC. Encoded protein: CASRPTGAGYEQYF.

V gene TRBV7-9 combines with J gene TRBJ2-7, with 10 bases fitting TRBD1. V shed 0 bases and J 5 bases; nucleotides not matched to a gene: 4. Germline assignment: CDR1 SEHNR and CDR2 FQNEAQ (reference sequence). The CDR3 runs to 15 residues. This CDR3 reads CASSLARGQGNEQYF. CDR3 bases: TGTGCCAGCAGCTTAGCGAGGGGACAGGGGAACGAGCAGTACTTC.

The gene calls are TRBV10-3 and TRBJ1-2; 7 bases match TRBD1. The CDR3 runs to 15 residues. With V trimmed by 4 bases and J by 5 bases, 10 bases remained unmatched. Per the germline V gene, CDR1 is ENHRY and CDR2 is SYGVKD. CDR3 DNA sequence: TGTGCCATCAGTGTAGGAGAGGGGGCAAATTATGGCTACACCTTC. Translation gives CAISVGEGANYGYTF.

This CDR3 is CASSLTTGGGFYEQFF. CDR3 DNA: TGTGCCAGCAGTTTAACAACGGGGGGTGGTTTCTATGAGCAGTTCTTC. The V gene is TRBV27, the J gene TRBJ2-1, with TRBD2 identical over 7 bases. The J segment lost 8 bases and the V segment lost 2 bases, leaving 12 bases of the junction unmatched. The length of the CDR3 is 16 residues. Germline CDR1 and CDR2: MNHEY and SMNVEV (reference sequence).

The CDR3 loop is CASSLASTYEQYF. The CDR3 coding sequence is TGTGCCAGCAGCTTGGCCTCCACATACGAGCAGTACTTC. This sequence joins TRBV5-4 and TRBJ2-7; D ambiguous. The length of the CDR3 is 13 residues. V shed 0 bases and J shed 4 bases, with 8 bases lying between them. Germline lookup yields CDR1 SGHNT and CDR2 YYREEE (reference sequence).

There are many counts of this clone. This chain links TRBV6-5 with TRBJ2-7, with 11 bases fitting TRBD2. This CDR3 region has 15 residues. Per the germline V gene, CDR1 is MNHEY and CDR2 is SVGAGI. Trimming at V came to 6 bases and at J to 0 bases, leaving 4 bases not matched to a gene. CDR3 region: CASSLLAGASYEQYF. Here the CDR3 DNA reads TGTGCCAGCAGCCTACTAGCGGGGGCCTCCTACGAGCAGTACTTC.

This chain connects TRBV30 to TRBJ2-7; the D is unclear. Germline lookup yields CDR1 GTSNPN and CDR2 SVGIG (reference sequence). The V end was cut by 5 bases, the J end by 0 bases, with 8 bases between. The CDR3 loop spans 12 amino acids. The CDR3 bases are TGTGCCTGGGGCCACAGCTCCTACGAGCAGTACTTC. Residues: CAWGHSSYEQYF.

This chain connects TRBV10-3 to TRBJ1-5, with 7 bases matching TRBD1. Germline-derived CDR1 and CDR2 are ENHRY and SYGVKD. This CDR3 comprises 13 residues. V trimming: 10 bases; J trimming: 7 bases; junction bases outside the gene matches: 10. In nucleotides, the CDR3 is TGTGCCACCAGGGACAGTACCTCCCAGCCCCAGCATTTT. Translated: CATRDSTSQPQHF.

J is TRBJ2-7 and V is TRBV7-9; TRBD1 matches at 10 bases. CDR1 is SEHNR and CDR2 is FQNEAQ in the germline V gene (reference sequence). The CDR3 contains 15 residues. The V segment lost 5 bases and the J segment 4 bases; nucleotides outside the gene matches: 8. The CDR3 here is CASSQPGTGVYEQYF. For the CDR3, the DNA is TGTGCCAGCAGCCAACCTGGGACAGGGGTGTACGAGCAGTACTTC.

The J gene is TRBJ2-2, the V gene TRBV5-4, with 10 bases lining up with TRBD2. The CDR3 has 15 amino acids. The germline CDR1 and CDR2 sequences are SGHNT and YYREEE (reference sequence). V dropped 4 bases and J dropped 6; count of bases not matched to a gene: 6. CDR3 loop: CASSLKRGGSGELFF. Written as DNA, the CDR3 is TGTGCCAGCAGCCTTAAGCGGGGGGGCTCCGGGGAGCTGTTTTTT.

The V gene is TRBV4-2, the J gene TRBJ2-3, with TRBD2 matching 10 bases. The V gene end was trimmed by 0 bases and the J gene end by 3 bases; junction bases not matched to a gene: 3. Germline V lookup: CDR1 LGHNA, CDR2 YNFKEQ. The CDR3 totals 16 residues. The CDR3 loop reads CASSQEPSGSTDTQYF. The CDR3 nucleotides are TGTGCCAGCAGCCAAGAACCTAGCGGGAGTACAGATACGCAGTATTTT.

The chain uses TRBV19 and TRBJ1-2, with D unresolved. The CDR3 spans 13 residues. Germline CDR1 LNHDA, CDR2 SQIVND (reference sequence). Trimming shortened V by 3 bases and J by 8 bases, and 13 bases separated the two germline ends. The CDR3 reads CASSISLGGGYTF. The CDR3 DNA is TGTGCCAGTAGTATTTCTCTGGGAGGAGGCTACACCTTC.

This chain links TRBV18 with TRBJ1-1, with D perhaps TRBD1 (6 bases). CDR3 length: 16 amino acids. Trimming removed 2 bases from V and 0 bases from J, with 13 bases in between. CDR1 and CDR2 from the germline V gene are KGHSH and LQKENI. CDR3 DNA sequence: TGTGCCAGCTCACCATCGGGGGGCGTCATGAACACTGAAGCTTTCTTT. This translates into CASSPSGGVMNTEAFF. Full variable domain (remainder filled in from reference TRBV18 and TRBJ1-1): NAGVMQNPRHLVRRRGQEARLRCSPMKGHSHVYWYRQLPEEGLKFMVYLQKENIIDESGMPKERFSAEFPKEGPSILRIQQVVRGDSAAYFCASSPSGGVMNTEAFFGQGTRLTVV.

The genes are TRBV5-1 and TRBJ2-1; TRBD2 matches 10 bases. V was clipped by 1 base and J by 6 bases; unmatched bases: 4. The CDR3 has 15 residues. The V gene's germline CDR1 is SGHRS and CDR2 YFSETQ. The CDR3 loop is CASSLTSGVSNEQFF. The CDR3 nucleotides read TGCGCCAGCAGCTTGACTAGCGGGGTATCCAATGAGCAGTTCTTC.

This chain uses TRBV28 with TRBJ1-4; D not certain. V was clipped by 1 base and J by 2 bases, with 11 bases between them. Germline-derived CDR1 and CDR2 are MDHEN and SYDVKM. This CDR3 is 16 amino acids long. This chain's CDR3 is CASSLFQGGTNEKLFF. For the CDR3, the DNA is TGTGCCAGCAGTTTATTCCAAGGCGGCACTAATGAAAAACTGTTTTTT.

In this sample, this clone turned up once. The CDR3 is CASSEWAGMNTEAFF. In nucleotides, the CDR3 is TGTGCCAGCAGTGAATGGGCAGGAATGAACACTGAAGCTTTCTTT. The V and J genes are TRBV6-1 and TRBJ1-1; unclear D gene. The V and J ends lost 2 bases and 0 bases respectively, with 10 bases between them. The CDR3 consists of 15 residues. Germline-derived CDR1 and CDR2 are MNHNS and SASEGT.

The chain is built from TRBV3-1 (or the pseudogene TRBV3-2) and TRBJ1-5; D is unresolved. Per germline, CDR1 LGHDT and CDR2 YNNKEL (reference sequence). This CDR3 region has 13 residues. V lost 2 bases, J lost 5 bases, and 7 bases lay in between. CDR3 amino acids: CASSQTGYQPQHF. Written as DNA, the CDR3 is TGTGCCAGCAGCCAAACGGGGTATCAGCCCCAGCATTTT.

The genes are TRBV11-2 and TRBJ2-7; 7 nucleotides align to TRBD1. The germline V gene has CDR1 SGHAT and CDR2 FQNNGV. There are 14 residues in the CDR3. J lost 4 bases, V lost 9 bases, and 12 bases had no gene match. The CDR3 DNA follows: TGTGCCAGTTCCACCGGGACAGACTATTACGAGCAGTACTTC. Protein product: CASSTGTDYYEQYF.

CDR3 nucleotide sequence: TGTGCCAGCAGCGTTCAAGCGGGGGCTTACACCGGGGAGCTGTTTTTT. Its translation: CASSVQAGAYTGELFF. The chain has TRBV9 and TRBJ2-2; TRBD2 matches at 8 bases. V trimming: 2 bases; J trimming: 3 bases; junction bases outside the gene matches: 6. Germline V CDR1 and CDR2: SGDLS, YYNGEE. The CDR3 contains 16 residues.

The chain couples TRBV27 to TRBJ2-3; weak D call: TRBD1 (8 bases). V dropped 6 bases and J dropped 1 base, with 14 bases sitting between them. Germline CDR1 and CDR2: MNHEY and SMNVEV (reference sequence). The CDR3 has 15 residues. Here the CDR3 reads CASRRAGQGTDTQYF. The CDR3 DNA reads as TGTGCCAGCAGGAGAGCGGGACAGGGCACAGATACGCAGTATTTT.

The chain recombines TRBV5-6 with TRBJ2-3; 8 bases line up with TRBD2. V lost 5 bases to trimming and J lost 1 base; unmatched junction nucleotides: 9. This CDR3 contains 16 residues. Germline V gives CDR1 SGHDT, CDR2 YYEEEE. CDR3 in DNA: TGTGCCAGCAGTATGGAGTCGGGACTAGGCACAGATACGCAGTATTTT. Translated: CASSMESGLGTDTQYF.

The chain is built from TRBV5-4 and TRBJ2-5; 10 bases are a match to TRBD2. The junction had 4 bases not matched to a gene; V was cut back by 0 bases and J by 2 bases. In germline, CDR1 is SGHNT, CDR2 YYREEE (reference sequence). There are 16 residues in the CDR3. The CDR3 protein is CASSLGVAGGQETQYF. CDR3 coding DNA: TGTGCCAGCAGCTTGGGGGTAGCGGGGGGTCAAGAGACCCAGTACTTC.

This chain joins TRBV5-6 and TRBJ1-5; tentative D call: TRBD1 (6 bases). This CDR3 contains 15 residues. V lost 3 bases to trimming and J lost 7 bases, with 17 bases between them. Germline CDR1 SGHDT, CDR2 YYEEEE. The CDR3 bases are TGTGCCAGCAGCTCCTCACAGGGTTTGTACCAGCCCCAGCATTTT. Translated: CASSSSQGLYQPQHF.

This chain links TRBV6-5 with TRBJ2-7; the match to TRBD2 covers 7 bases. Looked up from germline, CDR1 is MNHEY and CDR2 is SVGAGI. V was clipped by 0 bases and J by 2 bases; unmatched bases: 7. This CDR3 spans 16 amino acids. Written as DNA, the CDR3 is TGTGCCAGCAGTTACTCCGCGGGGGTCAGAGCCTACGAGCAGTACTTC. Protein product: CASSYSAGVRAYEQYF.

V usage is TRBV7-3 and J usage is TRBJ2-3, with TRBD2 identical over 7 bases. Germline values: CDR1 SGHTA, CDR2 FQGTGA. Trimming cost V 4 bases and J 2 bases; bases outside gene matches: 6. The CDR3 extends over 15 amino acids. The CDR3 sequence is CASSYRDYDTDTQYF. The CDR3 DNA sequence: TGTGCCAGCAGCTACCGGGACTACGACACAGATACGCAGTATTTT.

J is TRBJ1-5 and V is TRBV29-1, with TRBD1 as a possible D gene (5 bases). Germline CDR1 and CDR2: SQVTM and ANQGSEA. V dropped 4 bases and J dropped 3 bases, with 10 bases sitting between them. The CDR3 sequence is 13 residues long. This CDR3 is CSVVSGPNQPQHF. In DNA, the CDR3 is TGCAGCGTTGTATCAGGGCCCAATCAGCCCCAGCATTTT.